What follows are 28 T cell receptor beta chains derived from one specimen sequenced in a study of CXCR3-negative and CXCR3-positive naive CD8 T cells. UMI-labeled 5' RACE TRB cDNA libraries were prepared from the cells. From the 5' RACE reads, TCRdb lists one entry per CDR3 protein and no DNA. In total, the table holds 90,000 to 100,000 distinct CDR3 sequences. Sequences were obtained from naive CXCR3- CD8+ T cells from blood. Subset of the sample: CD45RO-CCR7+CD27+CD95- naive CD8+ T cells lacking CXCR3 (TNR3-). The receptors stem from a human donor in good health. Some clones in this sample may be carry-over from other donors' samples.

The V gene is TRBV12-3 or TRBV12-4, the J gene TRBJ1-5. The length of the CDR3 is 13 residues. The CDR3 loop reads CASSRYSNQPQHF.

The chain is built from TRBV10-3 and TRBJ2-2; the D gene TCRdb calls, TRBD2, cannot be checked with no DNA. Germline V lookup: CDR1 ENHRY, CDR2 SYGVKD. This CDR3 is built from 17 residues. The CDR3 spells CAISESKLAGPTGELFF.

V is TRBV12-3 or TRBV12-4 and J is TRBJ2-5; absent DNA, TCRdb's TRBD1 call cannot be checked. The CDR3 runs to 14 residues. CDR3 region: CASSPKDRVETQYF.

The chain is built from TRBV29-1 and TRBJ2-3. This CDR3 region has 14 residues. Germline V gene lookup returns CDR1 SQVTM and CDR2 ANQGSEA. CDR3 amino acids: CSVEDQGIADTQYF.

V gene TRBV28 combines with J gene TRBJ1-3. The CDR3 totals 12 residues. Per the germline V gene, CDR1 is MDHEN and CDR2 is SYDVKM. This CDR3 is CASSLGPASIYF.

The chain has TRBV5-1 and TRBJ2-1; without DNA, the TCRdb call of TRBD1 cannot be checked. Germline V gives CDR1 SGHRS, CDR2 YFSETQ. The CDR3 contains 15 residues. Here the CDR3 reads CASSLGGAAHDEQFF.

The CDR3 protein is CSVDGRMGQEISNTEAFF. This sequence joins TRBV29-1 and TRBJ1-1; TCRdb's D gene call, TRBD1, goes unchecked for lack of DNA. Germline values: CDR1 SQVTM, CDR2 ANQGSEA. The CDR3 is 18 amino acids.

V usage is TRBV2 and J usage is TRBJ2-7. CDR1 is SNHLY, CDR2 FYNNEI, per germline. The CDR3 spans 15 residues. CDR3 residues: CASSGAAGGSYEQYF.

The V call is TRBV27, the J call TRBJ2-4; the D gene TCRdb calls, TRBD1, cannot be checked with no DNA. The CDR3 covers 14 residues. Germline V gene data show CDR1 as MNHEY and CDR2 as SMNVEV (reference sequence). The CDR3 protein is CASHSNTGMDIQYF.

The chain uses TRBV29-1 and TRBJ2-7; TCRdb lists TRBD1, though no DNA is available to test this call. This CDR3 has 15 residues. Germline CDR1 SQVTM, CDR2 ANQGSEA. The chain's CDR3 is CSVEDWTGDSYEQYF.

The chain recombines TRBV5-5 with TRBJ2-5. The CDR3 runs 13 residues. Germline-derived CDR1 and CDR2 are SGHKS and YYEKEE (reference sequence). The CDR3 reads CASSSHLQETQYF.

The V call is TRBV7-2, the J call TRBJ2-5; the TRBD1 assignment by TCRdb is unverifiable without DNA. Germline CDR1 and CDR2: SGHTA and FQGNSA. CDR3 length: 16 amino acids. This CDR3 is CASSLNSGGAEETQYF.

The chain couples TRBV5-4 to TRBJ2-5; TCRdb lists TRBD2, though no DNA is available to test this call. Germline V lookup: CDR1 SGHNT, CDR2 YYREEE (reference sequence). This CDR3 is built from 15 residues. The CDR3 is CASSLEGLAAETQYF.

This chain links TRBV29-1 with TRBJ2-6; TCRdb's D call, TRBD2, is unchecked because there is no DNA. Germline loops: CDR1 SQVTM, CDR2 ANQGSEA. The CDR3 is made up of 14 amino acids. The CDR3 is CSVDGGPGANVLTF.

This chain joins TRBV2 and TRBJ2-3; TCRdb names TRBD1, which stays unverified in the absence of DNA. The germline gives CDR1 SNHLY, CDR2 FYNNEI. CDR3 length equals 15 residues. CDR3 sequence reads: CASIGPTGGTDTQYF.

This clonotype counts as medium-sized (0.01 to 0.1%) by frequency. This rearrangement joins TRBV29-1 to TRBJ1-2. The CDR3 is 14 residues long. Germline V gene data show CDR1 as SQVTM and CDR2 as ANQGSEA. This chain's CDR3 is CSVEGEWGDYGYTF.

This chain links TRBV12-3 or TRBV12-4 with TRBJ2-5. This CDR3 contains 11 residues. The CDR3 is CASRIGETQYF.

The chain combines TRBV6-1 with TRBJ2-7. Germline assignment: CDR1 MNHNS and CDR2 SASEGT. The CDR3 consists of 12 residues. The CDR3 loop reads CASASYSYEQYF.

The chain has TRBV7-8 and TRBJ2-4; TCRdb selects TRBD1, and the lack of DNA leaves this call unchecked. The CDR3 is 13 amino acids. Looked up from germline, CDR1 is SGHVS and CDR2 is FQNEAQ. The CDR3: CASSSTTTGGQYF.

CDR3 protein: CASSEAGYYTDTQYF. The chain combines TRBV2 with TRBJ2-3. CDR3 length: 15 amino acids. Germline V gene sequence: CDR1 SNHLY, CDR2 FYNNEI.

The chain links TRBV15 to TRBJ1-1; TCRdb reports TRBD1, a call that lacks DNA to check it against. The germline V gene encodes CDR1 LNHNV and CDR2 YYDKDF (reference sequence). This CDR3 contains 15 residues. Here the CDR3 reads CATSRARGMNTEAFF.

J is TRBJ2-3 and V is TRBV7-2. CDR3 length equals 13 residues. Germline CDR1 and CDR2: SGHTA and FQGNSA. The CDR3 spells CASSLSPTDTQYF.

CDR3 residues: CASSPTSGGAHEQFF. V usage is TRBV9 and J usage is TRBJ2-1; checking the TCRdb D call of TRBD2 is not possible without DNA. CDR1 and CDR2 (germline): SGDLS, YYNGEE. This CDR3 is 15 amino acids long. Drawing the rest from reference TRBV9 and TRBJ2-1, the complete variable domain is DSGVTQTPKHLITATGQRVTLRCSPRSGDLSVYWYQQSLDQGLQFLIQYYNGEERAKGNILERFSAQQFPDLHSELNLSSLELGDSALYFCASSPTSGGAHEQFFGPGTRLTVL.

The rearrangement uses TRBV29-1 and TRBJ2-1; lacking DNA, the TRBD2 call made by TCRdb goes unchecked. This CDR3 has 16 amino acids. Germline V gene sequence: CDR1 SQVTM, CDR2 ANQGSEA. The CDR3 loop is CSHLPGLAGPLNEQFF.

V gene TRBV12-3 or TRBV12-4 combines with J gene TRBJ1-2; the TCRdb call, TRBD1, lacks DNA for checking. The CDR3 length is 17 residues. This CDR3 is CASLPRSRGPGVYGYTF.

The CDR3 sequence is CASSFNPPQTSFDEQFF. The V and J genes are TRBV27 and TRBJ2-1; checking the TCRdb D call of TRBD2 is not possible without DNA. CDR3 size: 17 residues. Germline V gives CDR1 MNHEY, CDR2 SMNVEV (reference sequence).

The CDR3 reads CASSYSTETGEDEAFF. This rearrangement joins TRBV6-2 or TRBV6-3 to TRBJ1-1; there is no DNA to check the TCRdb D call of TRBD1. Germline values: CDR1 MNHEY, CDR2 SVGEGT. There are 16 residues in the CDR3.

J is TRBJ2-7 and V is TRBV5-1; TCRdb's D call of TRBD1 is untestable without DNA. The CDR3 extends over 15 amino acids. Germline V gene sequence: CDR1 SGHRS, CDR2 YFSETQ. CDR3 sequence reads: CASSYRDSPSYEQYF.